This T cell receptor (beta chain) was recovered during a study of vaccination effects on CD4 cells after COVID-19. In the case of this clone: What it binds is not known.

Antigen-specific CD4+ T cells were first expanded with viral peptide pools by the ViraFEST assay and only then sequenced. It was after approximately 11 days of culture that CD4+ T cells were isolated. Vaccinated participants had no history of SARS-CoV-2 infection and tested negative for nucleocapsid antibodies. The assay was immunoSEQ multiplex PCR, and TCRdb's table has in-frame clones only and misses some. The sample carries 50,000 to 60,000 clones, under 75% recorded once. The V and J ends lost 1 base and 4 bases respectively, with 14 bases between them. Per germline, CDR1 MNHEY and CDR2 SMNVEV (reference sequence). The CDR3 extends over 17 amino acids.

The chain recombines TRBV27 with TRBJ2-6; D is ambiguous. This specimen consisted of CD4+ T cells from PBMCs cultured with SARS-CoV-2 spike peptides, obtained before COVID-19 vaccination. This TCR was sampled from a human donor who received a COVID-19 vaccine. The CDR3 DNA reads as TGTGCCAGCAGTTTATTTTGGCTGGGCCCCGGGGCCAACGTCCTGACTTTC. Amino acid sequence: CASSLFWLGPGANVLTF.